The T cell receptor (beta chain) under discussion was sequenced for a study of shared clonotypes between healthy human individuals. The authors split each subset's genomic DNA evenly across several immunoSEQ plates. The table came from immunoSEQ multiplex PCR; TCRdb's copy has only in-frame clones and leaves some out. Of 2,100,000 or so clones listed, 90% to 96% were seen once; the top ten hold 0.1% to 0.15%. Germline CDR1 SGDLS, CDR2 YYNGEE. Between the trimmed V and J ends, which lost 0 bases and 3 bases, there was a span of 10 bases. The CDR3 spans 15 residues. In regard to this clone: Its matching antigen is unknown. The same CDR3 arises from other DNA sequences in this sample as well.

Study-level results: Some naive CD4 clonotypes, 4.5% to 5.5%, turned up in common across a handful of donors.

The receptor was isolated from a man aged 18 to 35 in good health. The gene calls are TRBV9 and TRBJ1-5, with a tentative D call TRBD1 (5 bases). Source material: naive CD4+ T cells sorted from blood. Stated subset: CD45RA+ positively selected. The CDR3 coding sequence is TGTGCCAGCAGCGTAGACGGGGCGGACAATCAGCCCCAGCATTTT. This encodes CASSVDGADNQPQHF.